The clone carrying this T cell receptor (beta chain) appeared once. This sample stems from a study of blood T cell repertoires in COVID-19. In the study overall: Specimens from acute and convalescent COVID-19 originated in the United States, Italy and Spain. T cells, B-cell-depleted T cells, or PBMCs supplied cDNA or gDNA.

In the authors' workflow: Amplification with reference gene primers provided the estimates of nucleated cell counts. Data came from immunoSEQ multiplex PCR; TCRdb stores just in-frame clones and leaves some out. V and J calls and clone size are given by that table; D and trimming were obtained from the DNA. Among about 150,000 clones listed, about 90% were seen once. The TCR was taken from a man of 80 years or more with acute or convalescent COVID-19. The sample comprised peripheral blood.

The CDR3 coding sequence is TGTGCCAGCAGCGTAGCTCCAGGTCCCAATGAGCAGTTCTTC. It encodes CASSVAPGPNEQFF. The rearrangement links TRBV9 to TRBJ2-1; D remains unclear. Trimming took off 0 bases at V and 6 bases at J, with 10 bases between the two ends. The germline gives CDR1 SGDLS, CDR2 YYNGEE. The CDR3 contains 14 residues.